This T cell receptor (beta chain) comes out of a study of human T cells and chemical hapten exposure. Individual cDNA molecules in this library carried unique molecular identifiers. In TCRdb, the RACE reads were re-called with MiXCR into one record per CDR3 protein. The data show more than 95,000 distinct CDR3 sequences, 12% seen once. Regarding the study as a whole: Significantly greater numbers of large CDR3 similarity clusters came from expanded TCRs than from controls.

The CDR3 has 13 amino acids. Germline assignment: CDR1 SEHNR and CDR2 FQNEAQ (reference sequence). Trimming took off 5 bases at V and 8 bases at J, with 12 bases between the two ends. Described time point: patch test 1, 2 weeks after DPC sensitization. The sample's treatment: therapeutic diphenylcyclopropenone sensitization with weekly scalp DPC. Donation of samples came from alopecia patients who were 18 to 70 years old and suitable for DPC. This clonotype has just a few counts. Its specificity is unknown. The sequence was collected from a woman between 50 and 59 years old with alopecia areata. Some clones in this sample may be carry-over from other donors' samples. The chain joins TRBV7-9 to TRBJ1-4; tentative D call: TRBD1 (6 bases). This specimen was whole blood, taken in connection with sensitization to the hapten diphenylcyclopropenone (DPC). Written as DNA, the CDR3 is TGTGCCAGCAGCCCTTACGACAGGGAAAAACTGTTTTTT. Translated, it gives CASSPYDREKLFF.